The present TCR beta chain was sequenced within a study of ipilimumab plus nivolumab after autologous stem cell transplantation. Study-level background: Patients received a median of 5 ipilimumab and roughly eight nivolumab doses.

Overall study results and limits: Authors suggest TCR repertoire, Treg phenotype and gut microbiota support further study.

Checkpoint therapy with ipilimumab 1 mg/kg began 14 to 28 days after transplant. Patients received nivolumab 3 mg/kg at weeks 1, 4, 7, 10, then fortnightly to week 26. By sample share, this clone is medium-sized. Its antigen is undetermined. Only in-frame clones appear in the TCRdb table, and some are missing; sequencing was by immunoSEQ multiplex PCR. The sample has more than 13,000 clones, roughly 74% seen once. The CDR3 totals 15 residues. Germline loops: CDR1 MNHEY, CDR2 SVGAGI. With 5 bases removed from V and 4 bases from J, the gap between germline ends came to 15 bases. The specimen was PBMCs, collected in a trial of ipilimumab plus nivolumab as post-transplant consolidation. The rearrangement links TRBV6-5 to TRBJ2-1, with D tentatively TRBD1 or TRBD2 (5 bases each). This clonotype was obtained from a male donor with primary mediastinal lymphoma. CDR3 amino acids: CASSPADRLYNEQFF. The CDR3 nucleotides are TGTGCCAGCAGTCCGGCCGACAGACTATACAATGAGCAGTTCTTC.